These 30 T cell receptor beta chains were sequenced from one sample in a study of shared clonotypes between healthy human individuals (TCRdb year 2020). The library came from the immunoSEQ multiplex PCR assay. Imported from immuneACCESS, the table was reduced by TCRdb to in-frame sequences with V and J called. These copies leave out some clones; in studies compared against another copy, an unresolved V gene accounts for under half, and the cause of the remainder is not known. The sample table contains approximately 1,000,000 clones; only one count was recorded for about 80% of them. In total, the top ten clones hold approximately 0.95% of the sample. The sequencing sample was made of memory CD4+ T cells from PBMCs. The sample's cell subset or site, from its label and the paper: CD45RA-negative fraction. The receptors originated from a man aged 18 to 35 in good health. Some clones in this sample may be carry-over from other donors' samples.

The chain carries TRBV7-8 and TRBJ2-5; 7 bases map to TRBD2. The CDR3 covers 15 residues. V was clipped by 5 bases and J by 2 bases; unmatched bases: 8. Germline V gene lookup returns CDR1 SGHVS and CDR2 FQNEAQ. The CDR3: CASSRGRAGQETQYF. The CDR3, as DNA: TGTGCCAGCAGCCGGGGGAGAGCGGGGCAAGAGACCCAGTACTTC.

This clone has a handful of counts. V is TRBV19 and J is TRBJ1-4; 7 nucleotides line up with TRBD1. V lost 3 bases to trimming and J lost 8 bases; unmatched junction nucleotides: 9. The CDR3 spans 15 residues. The germline gives CDR1 LNHDA, CDR2 SQIVND (reference sequence). The CDR3, as DNA: TGTGCCAGTAGTATTTACCAGGGGGAAGAGGAAAAACTGTTTTTT. It yields the protein CASSIYQGEEEKLFF.

The chain is built from TRBV9 and TRBJ1-2; 12 nucleotides line up with TRBD1. The V and J ends lost 4 bases and 5 bases, in that order; junction bases with no gene match: 9. Germline CDR1 SGDLS, CDR2 YYNGEE. The CDR3 is 16 residues long. CDR3 in amino acids: CASSLPGQGAFYGYTF. CDR3 coding DNA: TGTGCCAGCAGCCTCCCGGGACAGGGGGCCTTTTATGGCTACACCTTC.

As to this clone: Other DNA sequences within the sample encode an identical CDR3. The rearrangement joins TRBV7-2 to TRBJ2-2; D uncertain. The CDR3 runs to 13 residues. Germline V gene sequence: CDR1 SGHTA, CDR2 FQGNSA. V was clipped by 6 bases and J by 5 bases, with 10 bases between them. CDR3 DNA: TGTGCCAGCAGTCCACAGTGGACCGGGGAGCTGTTTTTT. Translating it yields CASSPQWTGELFF.

The chain is built from TRBV5-1 and TRBJ2-6, with D tentatively TRBD1 (5 bases). This CDR3 has 14 residues. Trimming stripped 6 bases from V and 1 base from J, with 8 bases between. CDR1 and CDR2 (germline): SGHRS, YFSETQ. The CDR3 DNA reads as TGCGCCAGCAAGGGGCTTTCTGGGGCCAACGTCCTGACTTTC. It yields the protein CASKGLSGANVLTF.

The chain uses TRBV6-5 and TRBJ2-7, with 8 nucleotides matching TRBD1. The CDR3 length is 12 residues. The V gene's germline CDR1 is MNHEY and CDR2 SVGAGI. Trimming took 8 bases from V and 6 from J; bases not matched to a gene: 6. CDR3 region: CASQFRGREQYF. In DNA form, the CDR3 reads TGTGCCAGCCAGTTCAGGGGGCGCGAGCAGTACTTC.

Only a few counts were recorded for this clone. V gene TRBV7-3 combines with J gene TRBJ2-2, with TRBD2 matching over 7 bases. V shed 7 bases, J shed 7 bases, and the junction held 6 bases outside the gene matches. CDR3 size: 13 residues. The germline V gene encodes CDR1 SGHTA and CDR2 FQGTGA. The CDR3 DNA follows: TGTGCCAGCAACCCCACGGGAGGCGGGGAGCTGTTTTTT. This encodes CASNPTGGGELFF.

The rearrangement links TRBV14 to TRBJ1-2; D gene ambiguous. V shed 3 bases and J shed 8 bases, with 13 bases lying between them. Germline-derived CDR1 and CDR2 are SGHDN and FVKESK. This CDR3 spans 13 amino acids. CDR3 loop: CASSQEGRRGYTF. DNA of the CDR3: TGTGCCAGCAGCCAGGAAGGCCGGCGCGGCTACACCTTC.

This clone was counted a single time. Other DNA sequences in the same sample also yield this CDR3. The chain uses TRBV7-3 and TRBJ2-1; 10 positions agree with TRBD2. V was pared by 5 bases and J by 3 bases, with 4 bases of the junction left unmatched. Germline CDR1 is SGHTA and CDR2 is FQGTGA. The length of the CDR3 is 15 residues. CDR3 nucleotide sequence: TGTGCCAGCAGCAGCAGACTAGCGGGCTACAATGAGCAGTTCTTC. It codes for CASSSRLAGYNEQFF. Based on the CDR3 plus reference TRBV7-3 and TRBJ2-1, the full variable domain is GAGVSQTPSNKVTEKGKYVELRCDPISGHTALYWYRQSLGQGPEFLIYFQGTGAADDSGLPNDRFFAVRPEGSVSTLKIQRTERGDSAVYLCASSSRLAGYNEQFFGPGTRLTVL.

This chain connects TRBV10-1 to TRBJ2-3, with 10 nucleotides matching TRBD2. V was clipped by 2 bases and J by 0 bases; unmatched bases: 11. Germline CDR1 is WNHNN and CDR2 is SYGVQD (reference sequence). CDR3 size: 19 residues. CDR3 in DNA: TGCGCCAGCAGTGAGAGGGCTAGCGGGAGTTCTTTTAGCACAGATACGCAGTATTTT. Amino acid sequence: CASSERASGSSFSTDTQYF.

V is TRBV28 and J is TRBJ2-5; TRBD2 might be the D (5 bases). CDR3 length: 13 amino acids. Germline V gives CDR1 MDHEN, CDR2 SYDVKM. Trimming removed 7 bases from V and 2 bases from J, with 11 bases in between. The CDR3: CASTIRLQETQYF. The CDR3 nucleotides are TGTGCCAGCACCATACGACTACAAGAGACCCAGTACTTC.

This chain uses TRBV9 with TRBJ1-2, with D perhaps matching TRBD1 (5 bases). This CDR3 has 16 amino acids. CDR1 SGDLS and CDR2 YYNGEE come from the germline V gene. The V end was cut by 8 bases, the J end by 3 bases, with 23 bases between. This chain's CDR3 is CASQKGQGGLDYGYTF. In nucleotides, the CDR3 is TGTGCCAGTCAGAAAGGGCAGGGCGGCCTGGACTATGGCTACACCTTC.

The chain couples TRBV9 to TRBJ1-2, with D unresolved. Germline loops: CDR1 SGDLS, CDR2 YYNGEE. The germline V and J ends were trimmed by 0 bases and 8 bases, with 17 bases remaining between them. This CDR3 has 15 amino acids. The CDR3 DNA is TGTGCCAGCAGCGTAGATCTCCCCGGCGCGGGCGGCTACACCTTC. This encodes CASSVDLPGAGGYTF.

This clone appeared once. V usage is TRBV5-1 and J usage is TRBJ2-7; D remains ambiguous. The germline V gene encodes CDR1 SGHRS and CDR2 YFSETQ. This CDR3 is 12 amino acids long. Trimming took off 1 base at V and 8 bases at J, with 10 bases between the two ends. The CDR3 sequence: CASSLSPEQQYF. Written as DNA, the CDR3 is TGCGCCAGCAGCTTGTCCCCCGAACAGCAGTACTTC.

In DNA form, the CDR3 reads TGCGCCAGCAGCTTGGGAGGCGGGATTTGGGCAGATACGCAGTATTTT. Translated, it gives CASSLGGGIWADTQYF. The genes are TRBV5-1 and TRBJ2-3, with D maybe TRBD2 (6 bases). Germline V lookup: CDR1 SGHRS, CDR2 YFSETQ. Deletions cut 0 bases from V and 4 bases from J, with 15 bases between. The CDR3 consists of 16 residues.

The chain joins TRBV11-2 to TRBJ2-3, with 8 positions matching TRBD2. CDR1 SGHAT and CDR2 FQNNGV come from the germline V gene. J was trimmed by 0 bases and V by 7 bases; bases with no gene match: 15. The CDR3 runs to 18 residues. CDR3 nucleotide sequence: TGTGCCAGCACCATTAGTAGGCGGAGCGGGAGCAGCACAGATACGCAGTATTTT. It yields the protein CASTISRRSGSSTDTQYF.

This clone appeared a few times. The CDR3 nucleotides read TGTGCCAGCAGCTTAATTTTTAACACTGAAGCTTTCTTT. It yields the protein CASSLIFNTEAFF. This chain links TRBV7-9 with TRBJ1-1; D is undetermined. Germline-derived CDR1 and CDR2 are SEHNR and FQNEAQ (reference sequence). The CDR3 runs 13 residues. V lost 2 bases and J 2 bases, leaving 6 bases between the germline ends. Variable domain in full (rest from reference TRBV7-9 and TRBJ1-1): DTGVSQNPRHKITKRGQNVTFRCDPISEHNRLYWYRQTLGQGPEFLTYFQNEAQLEKSRLLSDRFSAERPKGSFSTLEIQRTEQGDSAMYLCASSLIFNTEAFFGQGTRLTVV.

V gene TRBV28 combines with J gene TRBJ2-5; the match to TRBD1 covers 9 bases. The J call may be mistaken, given a closer DNA end match to TRBJ2-7. The CDR3 totals 15 residues. Germline CDR1 and CDR2: MDHEN and SYDVKM. CDR3 sequence: CASSLLGTGSNEQYF. CDR3 in DNA: TGTGCCAGCAGTTTATTGGGGACAGGGTCTAACGAGCAGTACTTC.

This clone has only a few counts. The V and J genes are TRBV25-1 and TRBJ2-3; D could derive from TRBD1 or TRBD2 (5 bases each). Germline V gene data show CDR1 as MGHDK and CDR2 as SYGVNS. The CDR3 runs to 15 residues. Between the trimmed V and J ends, which lost 4 bases and 2 bases, there was a span of 13 bases. CDR3 loop: CASSAGTGPTDTQYF. The CDR3 DNA reads as TGTGCCAGCAGTGCCGGGACGGGGCCCACAGATACGCAGTATTTT.

V gene TRBV30 combines with J gene TRBJ2-3; possible D gene TRBD2, 5 bases. Germline assignment: CDR1 GTSNPN and CDR2 SVGIG (reference sequence). Trimming pared 5 bases from V and 8 bases from J, leaving 11 bases between. The CDR3 length is 11 residues. The chain's CDR3 is CAWAEGSTQYF. As DNA, the CDR3 is TGTGCCTGGGCGGAAGGGAGTACGCAGTATTTT.

The V call is TRBV10-3, the J call TRBJ2-5, with D unclear. V was pared by 3 bases and J by 0 bases, with 14 bases between. This CDR3 has 16 residues. Per the germline V gene, CDR1 is ENHRY and CDR2 is SYGVKD. The CDR3 loop reads CAISDDSGLDQETQYF. As DNA, the CDR3 is TGTGCCATCAGTGATGACTCGGGCCTAGACCAAGAGACCCAGTACTTC.

CDR3 in amino acids: CASSSTVAGGTDTQYF. The CDR3 nucleotides are TGCGCCAGCAGCTCAACTGTAGCGGGAGGCACAGATACGCAGTATTTT. This chain uses TRBV5-1 with TRBJ2-3, with 9 bases fitting TRBD2. The J segment lost 1 base and the V segment lost 3 bases, leaving 6 bases of the junction unmatched. CDR1 and CDR2 from the germline V gene are SGHRS and YFSETQ. CDR3 length equals 16 residues.

This clone was observed at least ten times. The rearrangement uses TRBV9 and TRBJ2-3, with 8 bases aligning to TRBD1. Losses at the gene ends were 1 base for V and 2 bases for J; bases not matched to a gene: 6. Per the germline V gene, CDR1 is SGDLS and CDR2 is YYNGEE. The CDR3 sequence is 16 residues long. The CDR3 loop reads CASSVQGADDTDTQYF. The CDR3 DNA follows: TGTGCCAGCAGCGTACAGGGGGCGGACGACACAGATACGCAGTATTTT.

The CDR3: CASRGNQAGELFF. The DNA of the CDR3 is TGCGCCAGCAGGGGTAATCAAGCCGGGGAGCTGTTTTTT. J is TRBJ2-2 and V is TRBV10-1; D call uncertain. Trimming left V 6 bases short and J 6 bases short, with 11 bases between. Germline CDR1 WNHNN, CDR2 SYGVQD (reference sequence). The CDR3 is 13 residues long.

The chain recombines TRBV20-1 with TRBJ2-5; D ambiguous. With the DNA end fitting TRBJ2-7 better, the J assignment may be wrong. The CDR3 is 11 residues long. CDR1 is DFQATT, CDR2 SNEGSKA, per germline (reference sequence). As DNA, the CDR3 is TGCAGTGCTTCGGACCTCTACGAGCAGTACTTC. Translated, it gives CSASDLYEQYF.

CDR3 nucleotides: TGTGCCAGCAGCCCTCGGACACCGAACACTGAAGCTTTCTTT. Translating gives CASSPRTPNTEAFF. The chain carries TRBV28 and TRBJ1-1; possibly TRBD1 for D (5 bases). Germline V gives CDR1 MDHEN, CDR2 SYDVKM. The CDR3 sequence is 14 residues long. V lost 6 bases and J 1 base, leaving 12 bases between the germline ends.

This clone was seen a single time. The CDR3 DNA reads TGCGCCAGCAGCTTGCCCAGGATCCGACAAGAGACCCAGTACTTC. Translation: CASSLPRIRQETQYF. The rearrangement links TRBV5-1 to TRBJ2-5; D is uncertain. The CDR3 is made up of 15 amino acids. Trimming shortened V by 1 base and J by 2 bases, and 12 bases separated the two germline ends. Per germline, CDR1 SGHRS and CDR2 YFSETQ.

Concerning this clone: Other DNA sequences in the same sample also yield this CDR3. The chain recombines TRBV27 with TRBJ2-1; 13 bases fit TRBD2. With V trimmed by 6 bases and J by 6 bases, 5 bases remained unmatched. The germline V gene encodes CDR1 MNHEY and CDR2 SMNVEV (reference sequence). The CDR3 runs 15 residues. The CDR3 nucleotides read TGTGCCAGCAGGTTACTAGCGGGAGGGCCCAATGAGCAGTTCTTC. Its translation: CASRLLAGGPNEQFF.

In nucleotides, the CDR3 is TGTGCCAGCAGCGTCGGGTACACTAGCACAGATACGCAGTATTTT. Protein sequence: CASSVGYTSTDTQYF. The chain has TRBV9 and TRBJ2-3; no reliable D call. There are 15 residues in the CDR3. V lost 2 bases and J 0 bases, leaving 10 bases between the germline ends. Germline-derived CDR1 and CDR2 are SGDLS and YYNGEE.

Details on this clone: Other nucleotide sequences in the sample specify the same CDR3. The V and J genes are TRBV7-8 and TRBJ1-1; D uncertain. Trimming cost V 1 base and J 2 bases, with 8 bases left between them. This CDR3 is built from 14 residues. The germline V gene has CDR1 SGHVS and CDR2 FQNEAQ. The CDR3 DNA reads as TGTGCCAGCAGCTTAGTCGCGGGTAACACTGAAGCTTTCTTT. Its translation is CASSLVAGNTEAFF. Full variable domain (rest looked up from reference TRBV7-8 and TRBJ1-1): GAGVSQSPRYKVAKRGQDVALRCDPISGHVSLFWYQQALGQGPEFLTYFQNEAQLDKSGLPSDRFFAERPEGSVSTLKIQRTQQEDSAVYLCASSLVAGNTEAFFGQGTRLTVV.